This T cell receptor beta chain was sequenced in a study of OX40 agonist ivuxolimab in advanced cancers. Background for the entire study: Ivuxolimab, which targeted the costimulatory receptor OX40 (CD134), was an agonistic, fully human IgG2 monoclonal antibody. Peripheral TCRbeta sequencing aimed to test whether ivuxolimab altered TCR sequence diversity and caused clonal T-cell expansion. Patients were allowed to have had prior anti-PD-1, anti-PD-L1 or anti-CTLA-4 therapy, and 40% of the dose-escalation patients had previously received checkpoint inhibitors. Intravenous ivuxolimab was administered to patients every 2 weeks at six dose levels: 0.01, 0.1, 0.3, 1.5, 3 and 10 mg/kg. The monotherapy dose-escalation portion (N of about 50 patients) of the phase I ivuxolimab trial is reported in the paper. Among the 52 dose-escalation patients, about 19 had hepatocellular carcinoma, roughly 15 melanoma, 9 renal cell carcinoma and 9 head and neck cancer. In the dose-escalation cohort, more than 80% of patients were male, and the mean age was 60 years with a range of about 20 to 80. Partial responses occurred in three dose-escalation patients, of whom one had hepatocellular carcinoma and two had cutaneous melanoma. The study at large found these results: At doses of 0.1 to 3.0 mg/kg, clonal expansion of both CD4+ and CD8+ T cells in blood was seen between baseline and week 6. In partial responders in the 0.1-3.0 mg/kg groups, normalized peripheral clonal expansion was found to be among the lowest, especially among CD8+ T cells. Low levels of normalized T-cell clonal expansion were also seen in some nonresponding patients. Antigen specificity was not determined for the clonally expanded peripheral T cells. After ivuxolimab, expanded clones were on average more numerous among CD8+ T cells than among CD4+ T cells.

Genomic DNA was extracted from sorted cells for sequencing of the TCRbeta CDR3 region. The immunoSEQ Assay was used to sequence the TCRbeta CDR3 regions. The table was pulled from immuneACCESS by TCRdb, which kept in-frame rearrangements only. Such tables lose some clones; where checked, under half of the loss comes from unresolved V genes, and the rest has no known cause. Present in this sample are around 80,000 clones, roughly 89% of which were seen just once. The ten largest clones add up to 0.15% to 0.2% of the sample. Patients with autoimmune disease history or receiving systemic immunosuppression were excluded from the trial. Peripheral blood for TCR sequencing was collected from all dose cohorts at baseline, on cycle 4 day 1, and on cycle 7 day 1. Samples came from an open-label, multicenter, first-in-human phase I dose-escalation trial of ivuxolimab. Adults with locally advanced or metastatic melanoma, renal cell carcinoma, hepatocellular carcinoma or head and neck squamous cell carcinoma were enrolled in the trial. CD4+ and CD8+ T cells were sorted separately from peripheral blood before TCR sequencing.

With respect to this clone: Its recognized antigen is unknown. Base qualities are missing; no much larger clone stands one base away.

V loses 4 bases of germline sequence and J loses 6 bases, and the interval between the two ends is 9 bases. The CDR3 has 12 amino acids, counting the end cysteine and phenylalanine. Solely the CDR3 DNA is kept, with 36 bases framed from the first base. According to the germline V gene, CDR1 reads SGHRS and CDR2 reads YFSETQ. Source: CD4+ or CD8+ T cells sorted from blood, taken in a trial of the OX40 agonist ivuxolimab. The V and J genes are TRBV5-1 and TRBJ2-3; a confident D gene designation cannot be given. The source of this sequence is an adult with an advanced solid tumor such as melanoma, head and neck, liver or kidney cancer. The DNA sequence is TGCGCCAGCAGCGTCCGGTCCGATACGCAGTATTTT. Translation gives CASSVRSDTQYF. Reference TRBV5-1 and TRBJ2-3 proteins supply the regions before and after the CDR3; the full variable domain is: KAGVTQTPRYLIKTRGQQVTLSCSPISGHRSVSWYQQTPGQGLQFLFEYFSETQRNKGNFPGRFSGRQFSNSRSEMNVSTLELGDSALYLCASSVRSDTQYFGPGTRLTVL.